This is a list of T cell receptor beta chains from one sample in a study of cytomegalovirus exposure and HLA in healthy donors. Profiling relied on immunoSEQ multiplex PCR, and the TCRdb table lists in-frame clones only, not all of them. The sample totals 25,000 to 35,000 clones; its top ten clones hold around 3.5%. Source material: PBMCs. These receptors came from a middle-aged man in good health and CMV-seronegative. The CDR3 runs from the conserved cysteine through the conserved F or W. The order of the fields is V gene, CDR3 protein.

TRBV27,CASSYIRGTSNIQYF
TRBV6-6,CASSRDGTGSYEQYF
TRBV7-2,CASSRGGEGQPQHF
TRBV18,CASSPVAGGSYEQYF
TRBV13,CASSSPYDRGQGGYTF
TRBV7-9,CASSLRDNEAFF
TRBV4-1,CASSQVQARSGNTIYF
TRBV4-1,CASSRDPSDSSYEQYF
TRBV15,CATSRDKGSPGSQHF
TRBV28,CASSVPTGVGGYTF
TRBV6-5,CASGRQGSLSYEQYF
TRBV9,CASSSRGELVNEQFF
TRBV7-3,CASRRTSGAQDTQYF
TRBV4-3,CASSQWPLSGANVLTF
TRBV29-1,CSVVVAGATVSYNEQFF
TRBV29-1,CSVLHGTGNIQYF
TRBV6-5,CASSFQLAALGDEQFF
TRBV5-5,CASSLERVVDEQYF
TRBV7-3,CASSFGKSGANVLTF
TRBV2,CANLELTGGRSYEQYF
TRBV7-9,CASSRLAGGGNEQFF
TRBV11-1,CASSFGLAGGSYEQYF
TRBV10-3,CAISERPQEGTYGYTF
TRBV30,CAGPIRAGGTGELFF
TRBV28,CASSSGQGATGELFF
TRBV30,CAWRTQGSNQPQHF
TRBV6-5,CASSYSQGQGNTIYF
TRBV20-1,CSASQGDGYTF
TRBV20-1,CSASWASEQYF
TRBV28,CASNVPLLAGSAYEQYF
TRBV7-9,CASSSSTGGAYEQYF
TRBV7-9,CASSPDRTLSGNTIYF